These 7 T cell receptor beta chains share one sample of origin, sequenced in a study of cytomegalovirus exposure and HLA in healthy donors. PCR employed 60 Vbeta and 13 Jbeta primers. This table comes from immunoSEQ multiplex PCR, and its TCRdb copy is limited to in-frame clones, with some not included. This sample has some 97,000 clones, with 70% to 80% found just once. Sequencing input: PBMCs. Receptor source: a female donor in good health and CMV-seropositive.

This rearrangement joins TRBV20-1 to TRBJ2-3; TRBD2 is a possible D gene (6 bases). Germline lookup yields CDR1 DFQATT and CDR2 SNEGSKA (reference sequence). The CDR3 sequence is 11 residues long. Trimming stripped 6 bases from V and 9 bases from J, with 13 bases between. CDR3 protein: CSAATSLTQYF. In nucleotides, the CDR3 is TGCAGTGCCGCGACTAGTCTAACGCAGTATTTT.

This CDR3 is CASSPERGAVNEQFF. The CDR3 nucleotides are TGTGCCAGCAGTCCTGAGCGGGGGGCAGTCAATGAGCAGTTCTTC. This chain joins TRBV2 and TRBJ2-1; TRBD2 aligns across 9 bases. The junction had 8 bases not matched to a gene; V was cut back by 5 bases and J by 6 bases. The V gene's germline CDR1 is SNHLY and CDR2 FYNNEI. The CDR3 is 15 residues long.

The chain joins TRBV18 to TRBJ2-7; 10 nucleotides align to TRBD2. The CDR3 loop spans 15 amino acids. Per the germline V gene, CDR1 is KGHSH and CDR2 is LQKENI. The V and J ends lost 3 bases and 9 bases, in that order; junction bases with no gene match: 11. The CDR3 loop reads CASSPGLAGVSGQYF. Here the CDR3 DNA reads TGTGCCAGCTCACCTGGTCTAGCGGGAGTCTCAGGGCAGTACTTC.

The chain joins TRBV6-1 to TRBJ1-2, with D unresolved. From germline, CDR1 is MNHNS and CDR2 SASEGT. This CDR3 comprises 11 residues. The ends were cut back, 11 bases at V and 2 bases at J, with 9 bases in the middle. The CDR3 protein is CASRENYGYTF. The CDR3 bases are TGTGCCTCGAGGGAAAACTATGGCTACACCTTC.

The chain joins TRBV7-8 to TRBJ2-1, with D possibly matching TRBD2 (6 bases). There are 16 residues in the CDR3. The germline CDR1 and CDR2 sequences are SGHVS and FQNEAQ. Trimming took 5 bases from V and 9 from J, leaving 23 bases between them. CDR3 in amino acids: CASSPGVGGTRSEQFF. CDR3 nucleotides: TGTGCCAGCAGCCCGGGGGTTGGGGGAACTAGGAGTGAGCAGTTCTTC. The whole variable domain, filled in from reference TRBV7-8 and TRBJ2-1, reads GAGVSQSPRYKVAKRGQDVALRCDPISGHVSLFWYQQALGQGPEFLTYFQNEAQLDKSGLPSDRFFAERPEGSVSTLKIQRTQQEDSAVYLCASSPGVGGTRSEQFFGPGTRLTVL.

The gene calls are TRBV30 and TRBJ1-4; weak D call: TRBD1 (5 bases). The V gene lost 3 bases and the J gene lost 5 bases, with 10 bases spanning the gap. The germline gives CDR1 GTSNPN, CDR2 SVGIG (reference sequence). This CDR3 is built from 13 residues. CDR3 coding DNA: TGTGCCTGGAGCCCTGGGGGGAATGAAAAACTGTTTTTT. Protein: CAWSPGGNEKLFF.

The chain has TRBV5-1 and TRBJ2-3, with 8 bases lining up with TRBD1. Per the germline V gene, CDR1 is SGHRS and CDR2 is YFSETQ. The CDR3 is made up of 15 amino acids. V dropped 5 bases and J dropped 2; count of bases not matched to a gene: 7. The CDR3 sequence: CASRVDRGLTDTQYF. In DNA form, the CDR3 reads TGCGCCAGCAGAGTCGACAGGGGCCTCACAGATACGCAGTATTTT. Based on the CDR3 plus reference TRBV5-1 and TRBJ2-3, the full variable domain is KAGVTQTPRYLIKTRGQQVTLSCSPISGHRSVSWYQQTPGQGLQFLFEYFSETQRNKGNFPGRFSGRQFSNSRSEMNVSTLELGDSALYLCASRVDRGLTDTQYFGPGTRLTVL.